This TCR beta chain stems from a study of cytomegalovirus exposure and HLA in healthy donors. Germline CDR1 reads LNHDA; CDR2 reads SQIVND (reference sequence). The CDR3 is 16 amino acids. V shed 1 base and J 2 bases; nucleotides not matched to a gene: 2. Note on this clone: Antigen: not known. The same CDR3 also results from other DNA sequences found in this sample.

Notes on the study in general: Reports state that TCR beta sequences accurately predicted most subjects' HLA-A and HLA-B alleles. V- and J-gene trimming of TCR beta was linked (in a later analysis) to a missense DCLRE1C variant. Several V segments, TRBV6-2 and TRBV6-3 among them, could not be told apart and were dropped.

With 60 Vbeta and 13 Jbeta primers, the PCR was carried out. The repertoire was sequenced with immunoSEQ multiplex PCR; TCRdb's copy has only in-frame clones and lacks some. The sample yields some 160,000 clones, roughly 80% seen once. The chain recombines TRBV19 with TRBJ2-2, with 9 positions matching TRBD1. This TCR derives from a male donor in good health and CMV-seronegative. The sample consisted of PBMCs. In DNA form, the CDR3 reads TGTGCCAGTAGTATAGGGACAGGGGCCAACACCGGGGAGCTGTTTTTT. Translated, it gives CASSIGTGANTGELFF.